The clone carrying this T cell receptor beta chain came up once. The data stem from a study of blood T cell repertoires in COVID-19. For the study at large: From the United States, Italy and Spain came samples of acute and convalescent COVID-19.

Germline V gives CDR1 SGHRS, CDR2 YFSETQ. Trimming took off 0 bases at V and 0 bases at J, with 16 bases between the two ends. The CDR3 is made up of 18 amino acids. Original processing methods: By means of reference gene primer amplification, nucleated cell counts were estimated. Libraries were prepared by immunoSEQ multiplex PCR; TCRdb keeps only in-frame clonotypes and omits some of them. Clone size and the V and J calls come from that table; the DNA yielded D and trimming. Of 300,000 to 400,000 clones in the sample, approximately 83% were seen once. Individuals aged about 18 to 90 years were recruited from some 26 US areas. Each participant's cohort was designated according to participant-reported clinical history.

This TCR was recovered from a woman between 40 and 55 years old with acute COVID-19. The sample comprised PBMCs or T cells enriched from blood (not recorded which). The V and J genes are TRBV5-1 and TRBJ1-5, with D possibly being TRBD1 (5 bases). CDR3: CASSLAPGRGDSNQPQHF. CDR3 nucleotide sequence: TGCGCCAGCAGCTTGGCCCCAGGGCGGGGGGATAGCAATCAGCCCCAGCATTTT.